The 20 T cell receptor beta chains listed next were all sequenced from one sample in a study of cytomegalovirus exposure and HLA in healthy donors. Primers included in the PCR were 60 Vbeta and 13 Jbeta primers. The method was immunoSEQ multiplex PCR; TCRdb's version includes in-frame clones alone and lacks a portion of them. The sample has more than 200,000 clones; 75% to 80% are singletons. Sequencing was performed on PBMCs. Source of these receptors: a man aged 18 to 30 in good health and CMV-seronegative.

The CDR3 nucleotides read TGTGCCAGCAGTTCCATGACTCAGCCCTCCTACGAGCAGTACTTC. Translation gives CASSSMTQPSYEQYF. This sequence joins TRBV28 and TRBJ2-7, with D uncertain. In germline, CDR1 is MDHEN, CDR2 SYDVKM. Deletions cut 4 bases from V and 0 bases from J, with 13 bases between. The CDR3 consists of 15 residues. The variable domain in full, completed from reference TRBV28 and TRBJ2-7, reads DVKVTQSSRYLVKRTGEKVFLECVQDMDHENMFWYRQDPGLGLRLIYFSYDVKMKEKGDIPEGYSVSREKKERFSLILESASTNQTSMYLCASSSMTQPSYEQYFGPGTRLTVT.

For this clone: One end of the junction does not line up with germline, which may come from a read error. The V gene is TRBV7-7, the J gene TRBJ2-5; TRBD2 matches 10 bases. CDR1 is SSHAT and CDR2 is FNYEAQ in the germline V gene (reference sequence). CDR3 length equals 17 residues. Here the CDR3 reads CASSLGSKRGGMETQYF. The CDR3, as DNA: TGTGCTAGCAGCTTAGGATCGAAGCGGGGGGGGATGGAGACCCAGTACTTC.

The chain links TRBV11-2 to TRBJ1-1; no firm D call. Between the trimmed V and J ends, which lost 5 bases and 5 bases, there was a span of 6 bases. Germline CDR1 is SGHAT and CDR2 is FQNNGV. CDR3 size: 11 residues. This CDR3 is CASSQTTEAFF. The DNA of the CDR3 is TGTGCCAGCAGCCAGACTACTGAAGCTTTCTTT.

The chain uses TRBV11-2 and TRBJ2-7; 7 bases agree with TRBD1. Looked up from germline, CDR1 is SGHAT and CDR2 is FQNNGV. The CDR3 covers 16 residues. The V and J ends lost 5 bases and 0 bases, in that order; junction bases with no gene match: 10. The CDR3 reads CASSLHLGQVSYEQYF. The DNA of the CDR3 is TGTGCCAGCAGCCTCCACCTCGGACAGGTCTCCTACGAGCAGTACTTC.

The chain combines TRBV30 with TRBJ1-5, with D possibly being TRBD1 (6 bases). The CDR3 extends over 13 amino acids. Germline V lookup: CDR1 GTSNPN, CDR2 SVGIG (reference sequence). The germline V and J ends were trimmed by 6 bases and 15 bases, with 24 bases remaining between them. The CDR3 nucleotides read TGTGCCTGCGTTACAGGGTTGGGGGTAGGTACGCATTTT. As protein: CACVTGLGVGTHF.

The chain combines TRBV7-3 with TRBJ2-3; 15 bases align to TRBD2. The length of the CDR3 is 19 residues. Germline CDR1 reads SGHTA; CDR2 reads FQGTGA. The V segment lost 5 bases and the J segment 2 bases; nucleotides outside the gene matches: 11. CDR3 in DNA: TGTGCCAGCAGCCCCGGGACTAGCGGGGGGACGCTCGTCACAGATACGCAGTATTTT. It yields the protein CASSPGTSGGTLVTDTQYF.

The rearrangement links TRBV29-1 to TRBJ2-3, with D perhaps matching TRBD1 (6 bases). Germline loops: CDR1 SQVTM, CDR2 ANQGSEA. The CDR3 has 13 residues. With 7 bases removed from V and 2 bases from J, the gap between germline ends came to 13 bases. Here the CDR3 DNA reads TGCAGCGCGACAGGAAAATCCACAGATACGCAGTATTTT. Translation: CSATGKSTDTQYF.

This chain uses TRBV19 with TRBJ1-1; unclear D gene. The length of the CDR3 is 14 residues. V lost 2 bases and J 4 bases, leaving 11 bases between the germline ends. Germline values: CDR1 LNHDA, CDR2 SQIVND (reference sequence). The CDR3 here is CASSISPLGTEAFF. The CDR3 coding sequence is TGTGCCAGTAGTATAAGCCCCCTTGGCACTGAAGCTTTCTTT.

The J gene is TRBJ2-1, the V gene TRBV9; 7 positions agree with TRBD1. After removal of 4 bases from V and 7 bases from J, the junction contained 11 bases not matched to a gene. Germline CDR1 is SGDLS and CDR2 is YYNGEE. CDR3 size: 15 residues. The CDR3: CASSLGDSLRNEQFF. The CDR3 nucleotides are TGTGCCAGCAGCCTTGGGGACAGCCTAAGGAATGAGCAGTTCTTC.

The rearrangement uses TRBV11-3 and TRBJ2-1; D call uncertain. The CDR3 length is 13 residues. Deletions cut 1 base from V and 12 bases from J, with 13 bases between. CDR1 is SGHNT and CDR2 is YENEEA in the germline V gene. The CDR3 loop reads CASSLVVLEGQFF. CDR3 nucleotide sequence: TGTGCCAGCAGCTTAGTGGTCCTAGAAGGGCAGTTCTTC.

This chain uses TRBV27 with TRBJ2-2; tentative D call: TRBD2 (6 bases). CDR3 size: 14 residues. The V gene's germline CDR1 is MNHEY and CDR2 SMNVEV (reference sequence). Trimming removed 6 bases at V and 3 bases at J, with 11 bases between. The CDR3 DNA reads as TGTGCCAGCAGCCGACTAGGCGACACCGGGGAGCTGTTTTTT. This gives the protein CASSRLGDTGELFF.

The V gene is TRBV7-9, the J gene TRBJ1-2, with D perhaps matching TRBD1 (5 bases). Deletions cut 5 bases from V and 6 bases from J, with 13 bases between. From germline, CDR1 is SEHNR and CDR2 FQNEAQ (reference sequence). The CDR3 spans 13 residues. The CDR3 DNA is TGTGCCAGCAGCACAACGACAGCGCATGGCTACACCTTC. It encodes CASSTTTAHGYTF.

This chain uses TRBV18 with TRBJ1-4; 8 bases are shared with TRBD1. The CDR3 is 14 amino acids. The V gene's germline CDR1 is KGHSH and CDR2 LQKENI. Unmatched junction bases numbered 4, after V lost 3 bases and J lost 7 bases. In nucleotides, the CDR3 is TGTGCCAGCTCACCCGGACAGGGTTTTGAAAAACTGTTTTTT. Translating it yields CASSPGQGFEKLFF.

The CDR3 DNA sequence: TGCAGCGTAACCAGGGGGCTAGGGGGGACCGGGGAGCTGTTTTTT. It translates to CSVTRGLGGTGELFF. The rearrangement uses TRBV29-1 and TRBJ1-3; the match to TRBD1 covers 8 bases. The J call is in doubt because the DNA end fits TRBJ2-2 better. CDR1 is SQVTM, CDR2 ANQGSEA, per germline. This CDR3 is 15 amino acids long.

This chain uses TRBV5-4 with TRBJ2-2, with D perhaps matching TRBD2 (6 bases). The germline V gene encodes CDR1 SGHNT and CDR2 YYREEE (reference sequence). V lost 1 base, J lost 4 bases, and 11 bases lay in between. The CDR3 is made up of 15 amino acids. The CDR3 loop is CASSLRMEGTGELFF. The CDR3 DNA reads TGTGCCAGCAGCTTGAGGATGGAGGGCACCGGGGAGCTGTTTTTT.

This clone occurred once. This rearrangement joins TRBV9 to TRBJ2-7; 7 nucleotides line up with TRBD2. The germline V gene encodes CDR1 SGDLS and CDR2 YYNGEE. Trimming removed 3 bases from V and 0 bases from J; junction bases left unmatched: 9. CDR3 length: 16 residues. The CDR3 coding sequence is TGTGCCAGCAGCGGGGGCCCTAGCGGAGTCTCCTACGAGCAGTACTTC. Protein product: CASSGGPSGVSYEQYF.

The gene calls are TRBV29-1 and TRBJ2-7, with 10 nucleotides matching TRBD1. The germline gives CDR1 SQVTM, CDR2 ANQGSEA. The CDR3 contains 13 residues. Losses at the gene ends were 3 bases for V and 5 bases for J; bases not matched to a gene: 4. As DNA, the CDR3 is TGCAGCGTTGATCGGACAGGGGGGCACGAGCAGTACTTC. It is translated as CSVDRTGGHEQYF.

The CDR3 nucleotides read TGTGCCAGCAGTCCCGAGGGGCGGGGGGGCACAGATACGCAGTATTTT. This sequence encodes CASSPEGRGGTDTQYF. J is TRBJ2-3 and V is TRBV6-4; 8 positions match TRBD2. The CDR3 has 16 residues. The germline gives CDR1 MRHNA, CDR2 SNTAGT. J lost 1 base, V lost 5 bases, and 8 bases had no gene match.

The rearrangement uses TRBV9 and TRBJ2-3; 7 nucleotides agree with TRBD2. With 2 bases clipped from V and 3 bases from J, the junction kept 6 bases outside the gene matches. CDR1 and CDR2 (germline): SGDLS, YYNGEE. CDR3 length: 15 amino acids. The CDR3: CASSVGGVETDTQYF. The CDR3 nucleotides read TGTGCCAGCAGCGTTGGGGGGGTTGAAACAGATACGCAGTATTTT.

This chain links TRBV10-3 with TRBJ2-3; maybe TRBD2 (6 bases). Germline CDR1 is ENHRY and CDR2 is SYGVKD. Trimming stripped 0 bases from V and 1 base from J, with 20 bases between. The CDR3 totals 19 residues. The DNA for the CDR3 is TGTGCCATCAGTGAGTCCCGGGCGGGGCAGGTAGGGGGCACAGATACGCAGTATTTT. Its protein is CAISESRAGQVGGTDTQYF.